The source of this T cell receptor beta chain is a study of T-cell memory formation after mild COVID-19. One entry per CDR3 protein results from TCRdb running MiXCR on the 5' RACE reads. The data show about 210,000 distinct CDR3 sequences, 25% to 35% seen once. Trimming left V 6 bases short and J 2 bases short, with 14 bases between. Per germline, CDR1 SNHLY and CDR2 FYNNEI. This CDR3 has 14 residues. The chain has TRBV2 and TRBJ2-7; no reliable D call. Sequenced: PBMCs or a T cell subset sorted from them (not recorded which). The origin of this receptor is an adult woman who had mild COVID-19 (a few samples of this study predate the infection). Cell type and time point are not known. The CDR3 DNA follows: TGTGCCAGCAGCCAGAAGAAGGTCCCCTACGAGCAGTACTTC. Its translation is CASSQKKVPYEQYF.